This T cell receptor (beta chain) was sequenced during a study of shared clonotypes between healthy human individuals. General study results and limits: Naive subsets generally had larger estimated richness than memory subsets.

Comments on this clone: What it binds is not known.

The study drew its donors from healthy HIV-negative adults without recent acute infections or vaccinations. Using immunoSEQ multiplex PCR, the repertoire was profiled, and TCRdb retains in-frame clones only, with some absent. This sample has around 990,000 clones, with around three quarters found just once. Germline CDR1 and CDR2: SGHTA and FQGTGA. The CDR3 consists of 14 residues. The V and J ends lost 5 bases and 5 bases, in that order; junction bases with no gene match: 8. The clonotype comes from a man younger than 35 in good health. Some clones in this sample may be carry-over from other donors' samples. Sequenced material: memory CD4+ T cells from PBMCs. As for subset: CD45RA-negative fraction. The rearrangement links TRBV7-3 to TRBJ1-2, with 7 bases identical to TRBD1. CDR3 bases: TGTGCCAGCAGCCAGTCCCGGGACAGTTATGGCTACACCTTC. Translated, it gives CASSQSRDSYGYTF.